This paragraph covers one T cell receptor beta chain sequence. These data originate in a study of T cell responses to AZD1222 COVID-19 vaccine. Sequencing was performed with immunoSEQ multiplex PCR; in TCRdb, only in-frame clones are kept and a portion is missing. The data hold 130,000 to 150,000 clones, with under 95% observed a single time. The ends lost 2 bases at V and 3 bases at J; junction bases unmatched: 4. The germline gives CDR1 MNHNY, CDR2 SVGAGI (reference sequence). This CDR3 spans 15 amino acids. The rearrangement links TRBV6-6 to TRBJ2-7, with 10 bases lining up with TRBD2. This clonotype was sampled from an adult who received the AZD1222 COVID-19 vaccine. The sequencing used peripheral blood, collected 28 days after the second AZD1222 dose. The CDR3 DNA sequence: TGTGCCAGCAGTTACCCTAGCGGGAGTAACTACGAGCAGTACTTC. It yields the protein CASSYPSGSNYEQYF.